What follows is one T cell receptor beta chain and its context. This sample stems from a study of blood T cell repertoires in COVID-19. Original processing methods: Using reference gene primer amplification, nucleated cell counts were estimated. TCRdb keeps only in-frame clones here, not all; method: immunoSEQ multiplex PCR. That table supplies the V and J calls and clone size; D and trimming were determined from the DNA. This table has some 64,000 clones, 65% to 85% appearing once. A case of COVID-19 had been met by exposed participants within 2 weeks before study entry. This sequence was found in an older woman who had been exposed to COVID-19. Material: PBMCs or T cells enriched from blood (not recorded which).

CDR3 protein: CASSLGGTSNEQYF. CDR3 bases: TGTGCCAGCAGCTTAGGAGGGACTAGCAACGAGCAGTACTTC. The chain recombines TRBV7-9 with TRBJ2-7; 9 nucleotides align to TRBD2. The germline V gene encodes CDR1 SEHNR and CDR2 FQNEAQ (reference sequence). Germline trimming cut 1 base from V and 5 bases from J; bases unmatched to any gene: 3. The length of the CDR3 is 14 residues. The entire variable domain, with the rest obtained from reference TRBV7-9 and TRBJ2-7, is as follows: DTGVSQNPRHKITKRGQNVTFRCDPISEHNRLYWYRQTLGQGPEFLTYFQNEAQLEKSRLLSDRFSAERPKGSFSTLEIQRTEQGDSAMYLCASSLGGTSNEQYFGPGTRLTVT.